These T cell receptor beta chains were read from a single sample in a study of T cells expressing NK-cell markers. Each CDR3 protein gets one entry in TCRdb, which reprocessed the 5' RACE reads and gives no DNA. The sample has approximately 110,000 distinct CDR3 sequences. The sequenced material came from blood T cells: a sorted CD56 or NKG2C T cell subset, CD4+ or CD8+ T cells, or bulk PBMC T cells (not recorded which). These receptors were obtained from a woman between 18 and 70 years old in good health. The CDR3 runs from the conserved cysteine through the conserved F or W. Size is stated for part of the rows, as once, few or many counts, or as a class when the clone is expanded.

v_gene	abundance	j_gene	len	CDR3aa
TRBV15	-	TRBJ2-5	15	CATSRGREGQETQYF
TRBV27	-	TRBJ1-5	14	CASSLLAGNQPQHF
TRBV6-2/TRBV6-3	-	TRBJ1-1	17	CASSSVYAGPSNTEAFF
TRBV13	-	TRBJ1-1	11	CASSANTEAFF
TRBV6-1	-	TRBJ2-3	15	CATSSGGQSTDTQYF
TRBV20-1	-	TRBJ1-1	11	CSAPGRGEAFF
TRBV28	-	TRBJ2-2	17	CASSLLGLAGNTGELFF
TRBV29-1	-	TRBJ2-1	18	CSVESSMTSGTSYNEQFF
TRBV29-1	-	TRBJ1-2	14	CSVNLQGARYGYTF
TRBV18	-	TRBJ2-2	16	CASSPSGVENTGELFF
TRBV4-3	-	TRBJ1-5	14	CASSQDRDNQPQHF
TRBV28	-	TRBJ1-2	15	CASNADSYSNYGYTF
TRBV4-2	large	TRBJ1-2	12	CASSLRDDGYTF
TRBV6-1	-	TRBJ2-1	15	CASRSAGGPVNEQFF
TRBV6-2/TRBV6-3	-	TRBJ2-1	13	CASSPGQYPEQFF
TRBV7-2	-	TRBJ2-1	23	CASSYPGDPKTSGSPSSYNEQFF
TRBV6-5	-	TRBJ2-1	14	CASSYSGPGREQFF
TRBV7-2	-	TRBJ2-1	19	CASSLARLAGFIDYNEQFF